This T cell receptor beta chain was sequenced in a study of blood T cell repertoires in COVID-19. Across the whole study: Specimens from acute and convalescent COVID-19 originated in the United States, Italy and Spain. Sources were T cells, B-cell-depleted T cells, or PBMCs; the material itself was cDNA or gDNA.

This clone was counted once. Germline CDR1 and CDR2: MNHEY and SVGAGI. V was trimmed by 1 base and J by 2 bases, leaving 8 bases between them. The CDR3 runs 14 residues. How the authors handled the data: Amplification of reference gene primers was used by the study to estimate nucleated cell counts. Repertoires were generated with immunoSEQ multiplex PCR, while TCRdb's copy carries only in-frame clones and drops some. D and trimming were read from the DNA, whereas the V and J calls and clone size are those reported in that table. Altogether fewer than 150,000 clones are present, 84% being singletons, with the ten largest covering around 6.8%.

Sequences were obtained from peripheral blood. This sequence was found in a human donor in a cohort sampled during active COVID-19. The chain has TRBV6-5 and TRBJ1-2; D uncertain. The CDR3 DNA follows: TGTGCCAGCAGTTACTTAGTCGGGAACTATGGCTACACCTTC. Amino acids: CASSYLVGNYGYTF.